The rows below give T cell receptor beta chains drawn from one sample of a study of T cells in Graves' hyperthyroidism and ophthalmopathy. TCRdb used MiXCR to reprocess the multiplex PCR reads, holding one entry per CDR3 protein. The sample records fewer than 350,000 distinct CDR3 sequences, over 15% being singletons. Input material: blood. The receptors shown here come from a woman between 50 and 59 years old with Graves' hyperthyroidism. Both conserved end residues are part of each CDR3. The order of the fields is CDR3 protein, CDR3 DNA, CDR3 length, D gene, J gene, V gene, clone size. D genes are given only for firm matches. Part of the rows lack a size; the others show once, few, many or a class for expanded clones.

cdr3_aa: CASSAGTGRSETQYF
cdr3_nt: TGTGCCAGCAGCGCCGGGACAGGACGGTCAGAGACCCAGTACTTC
cdr3_length: 15
d_call: TRBD1
j_call: TRBJ2-5
v_call: TRBV7-9
clone_size: few

cdr3_aa: CASSDMVGGTYYNEQFF
cdr3_nt: TGTGCCAGCAGTGACATGGTCGGCGGGACCTACTACAATGAGCAGTTCTTC
cdr3_length: 17
d_call: .
j_call: TRBJ2-1
v_call: TRBV6-1
clone_size: .

cdr3_aa: CASSRQKVTNTGELFF
cdr3_nt: TGTGCCAGTAGTCGTCAGAAAGTAACGAACACCGGGGAGCTGTTTTTT
cdr3_length: 16
d_call: .
j_call: TRBJ2-2
v_call: TRBV19
clone_size: few

cdr3_aa: CASSLFGSTAFF
cdr3_nt: TGTGCCAGCAGCTTATTCGGTTCAACGGCTTTCTTT
cdr3_length: 12
d_call: .
j_call: TRBJ1-1
v_call: TRBV11-2
clone_size: .

cdr3_aa: CASSLDRGTGELFF
cdr3_nt: TGTGCCAGCAGCTTAGACAGGGGAACCGGGGAGCTGTTTTTT
cdr3_length: 14
d_call: TRBD1
j_call: TRBJ2-2
v_call: TRBV7-9
clone_size: many

cdr3_aa: CSARRTGGSDNEQFF
cdr3_nt: TGCAGTGCTAGAAGGACAGGGGGGTCGGACAATGAGCAGTTCTTC
cdr3_length: 15
d_call: TRBD1
j_call: TRBJ2-1
v_call: TRBV20-1
clone_size: .

cdr3_aa: CSASSGNKNIQYF
cdr3_nt: TGCAGTGCTAGTAGCGGGAACAAAAACATTCAGTACTTC
cdr3_length: 13
d_call: TRBD2
j_call: TRBJ2-4
v_call: TRBV20-1
clone_size: .

cdr3_aa: CASSESTNGEQYF
cdr3_nt: TGCGCCAGCAGTGAGTCGACAAACGGCGAGCAGTACTTC
cdr3_length: 13
d_call: .
j_call: TRBJ2-7
v_call: TRBV5-1
clone_size: few

cdr3_aa: CASSPGQGGNQPQHF
cdr3_nt: TGTGCCAGCTCACCCGGGCAGGGCGGCAATCAGCCCCAGCATTTT
cdr3_length: 15
d_call: .
j_call: TRBJ1-5
v_call: TRBV5-1
clone_size: many

cdr3_aa: CASSHYNGSVGYEQYF
cdr3_nt: TGTGCCAGCAGCCATTACAACGGGAGTGTCGGCTACGAGCAGTACTTC
cdr3_length: 16
d_call: .
j_call: TRBJ2-7
v_call: TRBV3-1
clone_size: many

cdr3_aa: CASGELANTGELFF
cdr3_nt: TGCGCCAGCGGGGAACTAGCGAACACCGGGGAGCTGTTTTTT
cdr3_length: 14
d_call: .
j_call: TRBJ2-2
v_call: TRBV5-1
clone_size: many

cdr3_aa: CSAPPAGGQETQYF
cdr3_nt: TGCAGTGCACCCCCAGCCGGGGGACAAGAGACCCAGTACTTC
cdr3_length: 14
d_call: .
j_call: TRBJ2-5
v_call: TRBV20-1
clone_size: many

cdr3_aa: CASSEFSSNGIEKLFF
cdr3_nt: TGTGCCAGCAGTGAATTTTCGTCAAACGGGATTGAAAAACTGTTTTTT
cdr3_length: 16
d_call: .
j_call: TRBJ1-4
v_call: TRBV25-1
clone_size: .

cdr3_aa: CASRTGRTGELFF
cdr3_nt: TGTGCCAGCCGGACAGGGCGCACCGGGGAGCTGTTTTTT
cdr3_length: 13
d_call: TRBD1
j_call: TRBJ2-2
v_call: TRBV5-6
clone_size: few

cdr3_aa: CASSWRGEADTQYF
cdr3_nt: TGTGCCAGCAGCTGGCGCGGGGAGGCAGATACGCAGTATTTT
cdr3_length: 14
d_call: .
j_call: TRBJ2-3
v_call: TRBV7-8
clone_size: many

cdr3_aa: CASSLVGQGAGLRGYTF
cdr3_nt: TGCGCCAGCAGCTTGGTCGGACAGGGGGCCGGGTTACGTGGCTACACCTTC
cdr3_length: 17
d_call: TRBD1
j_call: TRBJ1-2
v_call: TRBV5-1
clone_size: .

cdr3_aa: CASSPLGPLSGNTIYF
cdr3_nt: TGTGCCAGCAGCCCACTTGGGCCACTCTCTGGAAACACCATATATTTT
cdr3_length: 16
d_call: .
j_call: TRBJ1-3
v_call: TRBV6-2/TRBV6-3
clone_size: .

cdr3_aa: CASSLAQGADTQYF
cdr3_nt: TGTGCCAGCAGCTTAGCGCAGGGAGCAGATACGCAGTATTTT
cdr3_length: 14
d_call: .
j_call: TRBJ2-3
v_call: TRBV7-2
clone_size: many

cdr3_aa: CASGLGGIVTGANVLTF
cdr3_nt: TGTGCCAGCGGGTTGGGGGGAATAGTAACTGGGGCCAACGTCCTGACTTTC
cdr3_length: 17
d_call: .
j_call: TRBJ2-6
v_call: TRBV6-1
clone_size: few

cdr3_aa: CSARGREETQYF
cdr3_nt: TGCAGTGCTCGAGGACGGGAAGAGACCCAGTACTTC
cdr3_length: 12
d_call: .
j_call: TRBJ2-5
v_call: TRBV20-1
clone_size: few

cdr3_aa: CASSRGGVGTEAFF
cdr3_nt: TGCGCCAGCAGCCGTGGGGGAGTAGGGACTGAAGCTTTCTTT
cdr3_length: 14
d_call: .
j_call: TRBJ1-1
v_call: TRBV4-1
clone_size: .

cdr3_aa: CASRPTGSNEQYF
cdr3_nt: TGTGCCAGCAGACCGACAGGGTCCAACGAGCAGTACTTC
cdr3_length: 13
d_call: TRBD1
j_call: TRBJ2-7
v_call: TRBV28
clone_size: many

cdr3_aa: CASSSPWGPNEQFF
cdr3_nt: TGTGCCAGCAGCTCTCCTTGGGGCCCGAATGAGCAGTTCTTC
cdr3_length: 14
d_call: .
j_call: TRBJ2-1
v_call: TRBV7-2
clone_size: many

cdr3_aa: CASTYGGGHNEKLFF
cdr3_nt: TGTGCCAGCACCTACGGGGGAGGGCATAATGAAAAACTGTTTTTT
cdr3_length: 15
d_call: .
j_call: TRBJ1-4
v_call: TRBV28
clone_size: .

cdr3_aa: CASSSSDRLNEKLFF
cdr3_nt: TGTGCCAGCAGCTCTTCGGACAGGTTAAATGAAAAACTGTTTTTT
cdr3_length: 15
d_call: TRBD1
j_call: TRBJ1-4
v_call: TRBV3-1
clone_size: many

cdr3_aa: CASSPLGQNYGYTF
cdr3_nt: TGTGCCAGCAGCCCCCTGGGACAGAACTATGGCTACACCTTC
cdr3_length: 14
d_call: TRBD1
j_call: TRBJ1-2
v_call: TRBV3-1
clone_size: .

cdr3_aa: CSASWPGDTSYNEQFF
cdr3_nt: TGCAGTGCTAGTTGGCCCGGGGACACCTCCTACAATGAGCAGTTCTTC
cdr3_length: 16
d_call: .
j_call: TRBJ2-1
v_call: TRBV20-1
clone_size: few

cdr3_aa: CASSLVSGGWYNEQFF
cdr3_nt: TGTGCCAGCAGTTTAGTTTCAGGGGGTTGGTACAATGAGCAGTTCTTC
cdr3_length: 16
d_call: TRBD1
j_call: TRBJ2-1
v_call: TRBV28
clone_size: many

cdr3_aa: CSARAGKVYEQFF
cdr3_nt: TGCAGTGCTAGAGCGGGTAAAGTCTATGAGCAGTTCTTC
cdr3_length: 13
d_call: .
j_call: TRBJ2-1
v_call: TRBV20-1
clone_size: many

cdr3_aa: CASSLMGDAEAFF
cdr3_nt: TGTGCCAGCAGTTTAATGGGGGATGCTGAAGCTTTCTTT
cdr3_length: 13
d_call: .
j_call: TRBJ1-1
v_call: TRBV27
clone_size: many

cdr3_aa: CARSVSATGELFF
cdr3_nt: TGTGCCCGGAGTGTGTCAGCAACCGGGGAGCTGTTTTTT
cdr3_length: 13
d_call: .
j_call: TRBJ2-2
v_call: TRBV30
clone_size: .

cdr3_aa: CAITGGGDTQYF
cdr3_nt: TGTGCCATCACGGGAGGGGGGGATACGCAGTATTTT
cdr3_length: 12
d_call: TRBD2
j_call: TRBJ2-3
v_call: TRBV10-3
clone_size: few

cdr3_aa: CASSPGTETYEQYF
cdr3_nt: TGTGCCAGCAGCCCGGGGACAGAGACCTACGAGCAGTACTTC
cdr3_length: 14
d_call: TRBD1
j_call: TRBJ2-7
v_call: TRBV11-2
clone_size: many

cdr3_aa: CASSSSFEQYF
cdr3_nt: TGTGCCAGCAGTTCGTCCTTCGAGCAGTACTTC
cdr3_length: 11
d_call: .
j_call: TRBJ2-7
v_call: TRBV6-1
clone_size: .